This T cell receptor beta chain was sequenced for a study of PD-1 blockade in classical Hodgkin lymphoma. The method was immunoSEQ multiplex PCR; TCRdb's version includes in-frame clones alone and lacks a portion of them. Of nearly 35,000 clones in the sample, 75% to 90% are singletons; the top ten hold about 0.22%. Stated time point: newly diagnosed, previously untreated cHL patient sample. CD4+ T cells were purified from thawed PBMCs by negative selection. Comparison PBMCs came from previously untreated, newly diagnosed classical Hodgkin lymphoma patients. Study-wide findings and caveats: Relapsed/refractory patients reportedly had lower baseline diversity than newly diagnosed patients. Reasons behind the repertoire differences stay unclear, perhaps disease activity or earlier therapy.

Points on this clone: Its antigen remains unknown.

This sequence was found in a human donor with classical Hodgkin lymphoma. Sequencing was carried out using CD4+ T cells from blood.

The chain's CDR3 is CASSQVTGQSAEAFF. The CDR3, as DNA: TGCGCCAGCAGCCAAGTGACAGGACAATCGGCTGAAGCTTTCTTT. The chain has TRBV4-3 and TRBJ1-1, with D perhaps TRBD1 (6 bases). V gave up 1 base and J gave up 6 bases, with 15 bases separating them. CDR3 length: 15 residues. The germline CDR1 and CDR2 sequences are LGHNA and YSLEER.